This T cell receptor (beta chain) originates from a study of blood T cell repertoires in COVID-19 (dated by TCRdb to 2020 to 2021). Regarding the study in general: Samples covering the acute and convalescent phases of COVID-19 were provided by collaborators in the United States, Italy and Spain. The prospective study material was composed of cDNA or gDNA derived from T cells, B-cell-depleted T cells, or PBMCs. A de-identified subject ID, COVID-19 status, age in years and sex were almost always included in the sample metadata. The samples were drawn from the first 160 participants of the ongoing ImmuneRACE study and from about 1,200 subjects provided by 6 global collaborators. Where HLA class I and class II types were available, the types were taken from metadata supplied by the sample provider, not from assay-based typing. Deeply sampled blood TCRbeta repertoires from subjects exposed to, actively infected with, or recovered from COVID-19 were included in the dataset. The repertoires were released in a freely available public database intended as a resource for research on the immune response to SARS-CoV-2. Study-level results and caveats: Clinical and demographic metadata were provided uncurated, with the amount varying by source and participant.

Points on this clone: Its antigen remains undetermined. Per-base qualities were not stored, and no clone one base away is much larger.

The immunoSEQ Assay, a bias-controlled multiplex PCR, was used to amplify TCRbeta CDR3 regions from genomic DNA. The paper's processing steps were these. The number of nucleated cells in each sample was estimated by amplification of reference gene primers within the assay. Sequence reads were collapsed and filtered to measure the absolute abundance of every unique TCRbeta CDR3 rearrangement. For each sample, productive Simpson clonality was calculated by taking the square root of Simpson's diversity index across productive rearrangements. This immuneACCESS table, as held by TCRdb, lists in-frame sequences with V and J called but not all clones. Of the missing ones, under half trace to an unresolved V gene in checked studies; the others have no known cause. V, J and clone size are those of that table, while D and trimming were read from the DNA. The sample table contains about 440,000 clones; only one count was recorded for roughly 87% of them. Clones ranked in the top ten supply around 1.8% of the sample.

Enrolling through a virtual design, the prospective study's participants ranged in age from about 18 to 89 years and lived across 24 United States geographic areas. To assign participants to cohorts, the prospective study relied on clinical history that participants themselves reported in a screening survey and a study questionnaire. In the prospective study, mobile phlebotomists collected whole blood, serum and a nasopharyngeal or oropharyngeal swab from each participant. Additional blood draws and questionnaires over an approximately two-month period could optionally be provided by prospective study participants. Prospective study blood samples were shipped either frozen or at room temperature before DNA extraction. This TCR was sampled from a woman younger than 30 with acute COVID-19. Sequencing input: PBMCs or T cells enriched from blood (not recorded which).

This receptor has the CDR3 CASSLLREYGYTF. The nucleotide sequence reads TGTGCCAGCAGCTTACTAAGGGAGTATGGCTACACCTTC. The chain employs TRBV11-2 and TRBJ1-2; the D gene assignment is ambiguous. The CDR3 runs 13 amino acids, cysteine and phenylalanine included. Left in the record is the CDR3 DNA by itself, 39 bases read in frame from the first base. The junction carries 9 bases between V and J, which are trimmed by 2 bases and 5 bases respectively. The germline V gene gives CDR1 as SGHAT and CDR2 as FQNNGV. With all but the CDR3 taken from the reference TRBV11-2 and TRBJ1-2 genes, the full variable domain is: EAGVAQSPRYKIIEKRQSVAFWCNPISGHATLYWYQQILGQGPKLLIQFQNNGVVDDSQLPKDRFSAERLKGVDSTLKIQPAKLEDSAVYLCASSLLREYGYTFGSGTRLTVV.